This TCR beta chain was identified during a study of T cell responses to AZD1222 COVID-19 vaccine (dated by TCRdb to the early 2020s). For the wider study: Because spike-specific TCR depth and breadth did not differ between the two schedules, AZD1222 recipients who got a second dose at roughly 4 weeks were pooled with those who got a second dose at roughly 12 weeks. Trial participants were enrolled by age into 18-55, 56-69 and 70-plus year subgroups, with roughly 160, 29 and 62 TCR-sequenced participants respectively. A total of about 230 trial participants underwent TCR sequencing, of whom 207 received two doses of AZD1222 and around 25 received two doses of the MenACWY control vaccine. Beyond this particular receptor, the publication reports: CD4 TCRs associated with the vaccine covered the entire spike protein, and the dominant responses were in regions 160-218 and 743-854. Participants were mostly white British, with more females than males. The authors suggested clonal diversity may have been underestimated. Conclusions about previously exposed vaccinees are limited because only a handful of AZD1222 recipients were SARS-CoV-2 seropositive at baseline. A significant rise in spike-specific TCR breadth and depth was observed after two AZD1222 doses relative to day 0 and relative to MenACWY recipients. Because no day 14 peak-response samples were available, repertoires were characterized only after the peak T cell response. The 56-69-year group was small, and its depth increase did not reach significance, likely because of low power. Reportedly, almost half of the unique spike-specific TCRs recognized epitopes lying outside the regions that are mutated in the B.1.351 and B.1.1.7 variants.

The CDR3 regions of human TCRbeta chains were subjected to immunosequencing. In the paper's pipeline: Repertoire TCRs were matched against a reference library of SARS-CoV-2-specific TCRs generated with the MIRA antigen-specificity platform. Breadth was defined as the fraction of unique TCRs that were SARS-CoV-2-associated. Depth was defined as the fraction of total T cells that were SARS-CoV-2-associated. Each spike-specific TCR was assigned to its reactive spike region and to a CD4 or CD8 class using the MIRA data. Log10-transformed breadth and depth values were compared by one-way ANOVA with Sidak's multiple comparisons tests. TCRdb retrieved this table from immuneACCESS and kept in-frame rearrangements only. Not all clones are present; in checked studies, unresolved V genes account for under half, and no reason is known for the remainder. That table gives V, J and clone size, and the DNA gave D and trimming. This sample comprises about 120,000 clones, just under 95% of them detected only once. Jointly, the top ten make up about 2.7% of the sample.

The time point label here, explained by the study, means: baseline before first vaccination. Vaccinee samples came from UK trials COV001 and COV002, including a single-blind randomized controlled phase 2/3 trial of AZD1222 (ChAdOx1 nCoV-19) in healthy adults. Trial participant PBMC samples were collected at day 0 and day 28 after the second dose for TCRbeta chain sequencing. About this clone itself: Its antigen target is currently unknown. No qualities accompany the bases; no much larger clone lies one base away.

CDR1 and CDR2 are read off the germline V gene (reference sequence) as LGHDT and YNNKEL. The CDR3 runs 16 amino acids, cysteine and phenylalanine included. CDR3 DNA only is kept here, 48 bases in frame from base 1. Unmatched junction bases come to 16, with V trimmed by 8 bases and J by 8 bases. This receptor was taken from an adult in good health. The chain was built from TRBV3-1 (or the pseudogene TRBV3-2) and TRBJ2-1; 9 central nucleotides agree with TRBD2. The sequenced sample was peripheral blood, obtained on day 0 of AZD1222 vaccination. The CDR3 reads CASLKGAGGGTDEQFF. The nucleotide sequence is TGTGCCAGCTTAAAGGGGGCGGGAGGGGGCACTGATGAGCAGTTCTTC.